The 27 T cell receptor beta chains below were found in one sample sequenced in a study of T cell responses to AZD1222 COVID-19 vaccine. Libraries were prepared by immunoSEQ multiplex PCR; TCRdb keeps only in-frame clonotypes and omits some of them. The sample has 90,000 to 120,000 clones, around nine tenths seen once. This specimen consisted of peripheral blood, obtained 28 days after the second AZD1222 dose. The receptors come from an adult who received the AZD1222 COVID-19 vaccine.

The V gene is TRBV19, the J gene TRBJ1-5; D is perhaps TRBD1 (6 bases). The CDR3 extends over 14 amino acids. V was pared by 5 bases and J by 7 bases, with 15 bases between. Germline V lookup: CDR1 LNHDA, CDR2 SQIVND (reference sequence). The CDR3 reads CASSPRGAEQPQHF. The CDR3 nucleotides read TGTGCCAGTAGTCCCAGGGGCGCAGAGCAGCCCCAGCATTTT.

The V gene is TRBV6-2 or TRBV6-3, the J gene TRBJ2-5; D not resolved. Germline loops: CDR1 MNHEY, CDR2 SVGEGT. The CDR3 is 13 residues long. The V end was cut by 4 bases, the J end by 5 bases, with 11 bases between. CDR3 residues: CASSSSLMETQYF. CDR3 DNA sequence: TGTGCCAGCAGTTCCTCTCTTATGGAGACCCAGTACTTC.

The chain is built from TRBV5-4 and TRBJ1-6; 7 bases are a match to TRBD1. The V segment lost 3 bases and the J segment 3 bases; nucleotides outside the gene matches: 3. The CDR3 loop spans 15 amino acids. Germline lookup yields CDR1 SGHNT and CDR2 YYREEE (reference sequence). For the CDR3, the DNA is TGTGCCAGCAGCTCAAGGGACAGCTATAATTCACCCCTCCACTTT. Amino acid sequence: CASSSRDSYNSPLHF.

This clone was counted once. The CDR3 region is CASSPEVDTQYF. The CDR3 DNA reads TGTGCCAGCAGCCCCGAAGTTGATACGCAGTATTTT. The chain carries TRBV7-9 and TRBJ2-3; the D is unclear. The V end was cut by 5 bases, the J end by 6 bases, with 9 bases between. The CDR3 totals 12 residues. Germline V CDR1 and CDR2: SEHNR, FQNEAQ (reference sequence).

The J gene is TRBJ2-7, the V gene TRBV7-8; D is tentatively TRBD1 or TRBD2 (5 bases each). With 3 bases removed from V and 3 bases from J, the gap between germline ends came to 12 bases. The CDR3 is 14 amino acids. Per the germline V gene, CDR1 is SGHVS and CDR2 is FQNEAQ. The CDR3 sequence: CASSFGTSNYEQYF. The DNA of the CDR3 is TGTGCCAGCAGCTTCGGGACGTCGAACTACGAGCAGTACTTC.

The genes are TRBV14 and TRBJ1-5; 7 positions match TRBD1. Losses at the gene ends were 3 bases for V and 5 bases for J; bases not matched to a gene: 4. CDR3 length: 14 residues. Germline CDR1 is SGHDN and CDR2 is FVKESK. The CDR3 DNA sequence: TGTGCCAGCAGCCAGCGGGACAGTTATCAGCCCCAGCATTTT. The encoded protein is CASSQRDSYQPQHF.

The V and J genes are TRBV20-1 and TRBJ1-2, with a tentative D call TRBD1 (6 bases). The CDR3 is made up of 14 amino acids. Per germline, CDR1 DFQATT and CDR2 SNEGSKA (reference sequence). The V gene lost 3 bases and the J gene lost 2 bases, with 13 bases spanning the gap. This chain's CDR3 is CSASMGAQNYGYTF. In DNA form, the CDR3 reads TGCAGTGCTAGTATGGGGGCGCAGAACTATGGCTACACCTTC.

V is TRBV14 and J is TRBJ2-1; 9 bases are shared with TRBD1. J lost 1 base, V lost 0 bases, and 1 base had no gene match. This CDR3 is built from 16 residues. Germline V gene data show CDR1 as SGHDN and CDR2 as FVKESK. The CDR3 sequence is CASSQEGTGSYNEQFF. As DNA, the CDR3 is TGTGCCAGCAGCCAAGAAGGGACAGGGTCCTACAATGAGCAGTTCTTC.

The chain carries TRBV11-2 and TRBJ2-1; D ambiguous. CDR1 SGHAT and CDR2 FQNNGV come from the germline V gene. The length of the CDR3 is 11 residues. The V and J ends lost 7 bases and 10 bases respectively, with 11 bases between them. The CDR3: CASNTGREQFF. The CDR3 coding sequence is TGTGCCAGCAACACCGGTAGGGAGCAGTTCTTC.

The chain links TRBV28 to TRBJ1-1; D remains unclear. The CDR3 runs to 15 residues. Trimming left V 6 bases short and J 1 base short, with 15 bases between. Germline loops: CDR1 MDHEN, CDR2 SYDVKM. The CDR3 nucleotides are TGTGCCAGCAGGGTCATTGCAAGGGCGAACACTGAAGCTTTCTTT. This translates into CASRVIARANTEAFF.

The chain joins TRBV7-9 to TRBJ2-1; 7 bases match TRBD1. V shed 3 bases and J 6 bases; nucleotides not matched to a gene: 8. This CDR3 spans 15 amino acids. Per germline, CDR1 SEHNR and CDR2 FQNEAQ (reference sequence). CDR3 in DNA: TGTGCCAGCAGCTTCGGAGACAGGGACCTCAATGAGCAGTTCTTC. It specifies CASSFGDRDLNEQFF.

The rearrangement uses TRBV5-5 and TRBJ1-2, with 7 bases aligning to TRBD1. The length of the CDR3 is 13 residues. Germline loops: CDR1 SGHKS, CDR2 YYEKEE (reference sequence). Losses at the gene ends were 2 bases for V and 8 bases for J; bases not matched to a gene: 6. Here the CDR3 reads CASSFGQVVGYTF. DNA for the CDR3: TGTGCCAGCAGCTTTGGACAGGTTGTCGGCTACACCTTC.

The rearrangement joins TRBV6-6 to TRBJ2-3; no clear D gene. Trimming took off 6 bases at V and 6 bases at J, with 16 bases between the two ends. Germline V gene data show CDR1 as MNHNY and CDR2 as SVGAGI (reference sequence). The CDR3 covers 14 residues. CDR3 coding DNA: TGTGCCAGCAGCTCACTGGACCCACCGGATACGCAGTATTTT. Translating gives CASSSLDPPDTQYF.

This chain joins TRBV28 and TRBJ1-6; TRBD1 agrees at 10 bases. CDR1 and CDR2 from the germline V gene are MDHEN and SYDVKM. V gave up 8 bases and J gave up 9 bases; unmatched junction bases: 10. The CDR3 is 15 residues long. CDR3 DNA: TGTGCCAGCGGAATGCCGGGACAGGGGAGTTCACCCCTCCACTTT. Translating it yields CASGMPGQGSSPLHF.

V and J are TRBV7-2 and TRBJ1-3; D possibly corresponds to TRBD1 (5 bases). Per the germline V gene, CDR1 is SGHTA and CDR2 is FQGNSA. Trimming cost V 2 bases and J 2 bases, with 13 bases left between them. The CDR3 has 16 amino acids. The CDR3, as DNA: TGTGCCAGCAGCTTAAACCAGGGAGGCGCTGGAAACACCATATATTTT. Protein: CASSLNQGGAGNTIYF.

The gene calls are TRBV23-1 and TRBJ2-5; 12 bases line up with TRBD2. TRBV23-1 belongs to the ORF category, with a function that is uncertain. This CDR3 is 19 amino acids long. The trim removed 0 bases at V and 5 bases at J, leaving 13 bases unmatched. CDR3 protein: CASSQSKPSGRAMRETQYF. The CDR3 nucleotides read TGCGCCAGCAGTCAATCGAAGCCTAGCGGGAGGGCTATGAGGGAGACCCAGTACTTC.

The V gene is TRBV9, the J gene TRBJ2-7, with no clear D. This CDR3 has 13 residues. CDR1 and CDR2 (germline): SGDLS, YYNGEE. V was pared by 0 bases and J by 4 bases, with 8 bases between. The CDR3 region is CASSVDVGYEQYF. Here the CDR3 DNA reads TGTGCCAGCAGCGTAGACGTGGGTTACGAGCAGTACTTC. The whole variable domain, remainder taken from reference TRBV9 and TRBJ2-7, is DSGVTQTPKHLITATGQRVTLRCSPRSGDLSVYWYQQSLDQGLQFLIQYYNGEERAKGNILERFSAQQFPDLHSELNLSSLELGDSALYFCASSVDVGYEQYFGPGTRLTVT.

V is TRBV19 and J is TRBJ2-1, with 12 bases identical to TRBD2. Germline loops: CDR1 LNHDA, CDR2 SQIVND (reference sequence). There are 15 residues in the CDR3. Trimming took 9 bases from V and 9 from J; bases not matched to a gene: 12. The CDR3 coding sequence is TGTGCCAGCCGAGCTCTAGCGGGGGGGCAGGGTGAGCAGTTCTTC. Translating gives CASRALAGGQGEQFF.

CDR3 DNA sequence: TGTGCCAGCAGCTTAATTTCTGGGACAGGGGCAGGAGATACGCAGTATTTT. It specifies CASSLISGTGAGDTQYF. The genes are TRBV7-6 and TRBJ2-3; TRBD1 aligns across 10 bases. V gave up 2 bases and J gave up 5 bases; unmatched junction bases: 10. This CDR3 region has 17 residues. CDR1 is SGHVS and CDR2 is FNYEAQ in the germline V gene.

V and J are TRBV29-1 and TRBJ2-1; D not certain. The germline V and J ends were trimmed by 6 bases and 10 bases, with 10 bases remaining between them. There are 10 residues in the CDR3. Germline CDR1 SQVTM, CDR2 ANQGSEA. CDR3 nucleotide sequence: TGCAGCGTATCGGCGACAGAGCAGTTCTTC. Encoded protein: CSVSATEQFF.

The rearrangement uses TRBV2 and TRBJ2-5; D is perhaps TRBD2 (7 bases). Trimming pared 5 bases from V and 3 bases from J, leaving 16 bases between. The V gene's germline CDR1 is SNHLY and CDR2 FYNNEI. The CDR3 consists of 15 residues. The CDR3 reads CASSRKGGGKETQYF. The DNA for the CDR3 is TGTGCCAGCAGTCGTAAGGGAGGGGGAAAAGAGACCCAGTACTTC.

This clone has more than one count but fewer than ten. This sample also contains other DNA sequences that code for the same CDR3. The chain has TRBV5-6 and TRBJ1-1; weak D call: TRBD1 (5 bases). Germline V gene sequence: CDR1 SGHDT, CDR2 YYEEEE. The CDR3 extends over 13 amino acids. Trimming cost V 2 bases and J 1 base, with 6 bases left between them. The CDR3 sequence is CASSFGGNTEAFF. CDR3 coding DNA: TGTGCCAGCAGCTTTGGGGGGAACACTGAAGCTTTCTTT.

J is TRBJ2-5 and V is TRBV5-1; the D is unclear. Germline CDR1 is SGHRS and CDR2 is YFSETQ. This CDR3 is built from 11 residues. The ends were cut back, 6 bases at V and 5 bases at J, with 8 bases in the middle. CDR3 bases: TGCGCCAGCACCTTAGGGGAGACCCAGTACTTC. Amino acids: CASTLGETQYF.

The CDR3 here is CASRRQGAANEKLFF. In nucleotides, the CDR3 is TGTGCCAGCAGACGACAGGGGGCAGCTAATGAAAAACTGTTTTTT. The rearrangement uses TRBV6-4 and TRBJ1-4, with 10 nucleotides matching TRBD1. CDR3 size: 15 residues. The V and J ends lost 6 bases and 3 bases, in that order; junction bases with no gene match: 4. The germline V gene has CDR1 MRHNA and CDR2 SNTAGT.

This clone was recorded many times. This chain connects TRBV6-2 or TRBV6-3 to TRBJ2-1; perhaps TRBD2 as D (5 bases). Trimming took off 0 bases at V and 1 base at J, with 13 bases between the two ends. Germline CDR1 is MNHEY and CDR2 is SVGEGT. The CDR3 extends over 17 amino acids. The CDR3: CASSYSGSPGSYNEQFF. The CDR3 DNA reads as TGTGCCAGCAGTTACTCAGGCAGCCCGGGGTCCTACAATGAGCAGTTCTTC.

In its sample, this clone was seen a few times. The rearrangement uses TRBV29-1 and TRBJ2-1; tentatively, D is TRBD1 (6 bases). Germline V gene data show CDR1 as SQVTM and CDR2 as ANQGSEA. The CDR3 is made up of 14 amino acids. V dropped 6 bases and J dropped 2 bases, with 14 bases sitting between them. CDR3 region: CSVAGQTAYNEQFF. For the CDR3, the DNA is TGCAGCGTGGCTGGACAGACGGCCTACAATGAGCAGTTCTTC.

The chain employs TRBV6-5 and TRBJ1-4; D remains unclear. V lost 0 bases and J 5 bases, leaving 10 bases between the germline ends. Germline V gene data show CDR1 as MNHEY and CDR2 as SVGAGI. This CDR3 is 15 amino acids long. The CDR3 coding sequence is TGTGCCAGCAGTTACTCGCGAGAGGTCAATGAAAAACTGTTTTTT. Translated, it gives CASSYSREVNEKLFF.